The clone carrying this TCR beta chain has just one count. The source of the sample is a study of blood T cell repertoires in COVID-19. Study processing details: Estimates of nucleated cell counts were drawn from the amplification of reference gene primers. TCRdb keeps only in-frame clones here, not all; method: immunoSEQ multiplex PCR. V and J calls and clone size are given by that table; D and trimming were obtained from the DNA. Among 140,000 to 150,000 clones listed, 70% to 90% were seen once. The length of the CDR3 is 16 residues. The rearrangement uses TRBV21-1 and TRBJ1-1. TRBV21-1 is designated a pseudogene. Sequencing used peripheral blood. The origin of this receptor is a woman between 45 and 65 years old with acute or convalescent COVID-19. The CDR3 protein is CASSKAVGGAGTEAFF. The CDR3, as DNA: TGTGCCAGCAGCAAAGCAGTAGGGGGGGCGGGCACTGAAGCTTTCTTT.